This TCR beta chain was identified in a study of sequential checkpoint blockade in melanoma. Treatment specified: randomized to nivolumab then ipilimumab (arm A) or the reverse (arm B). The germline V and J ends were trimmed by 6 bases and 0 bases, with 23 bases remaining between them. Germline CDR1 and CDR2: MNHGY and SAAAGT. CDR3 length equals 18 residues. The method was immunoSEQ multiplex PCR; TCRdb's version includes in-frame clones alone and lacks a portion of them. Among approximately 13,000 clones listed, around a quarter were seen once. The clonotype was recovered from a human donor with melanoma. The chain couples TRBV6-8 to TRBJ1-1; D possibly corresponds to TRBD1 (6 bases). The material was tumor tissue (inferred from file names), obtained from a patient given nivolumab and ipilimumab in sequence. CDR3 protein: CASRETGPYHPVNTEAFF. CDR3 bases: TGTGCCAGCAGGGAAACAGGGCCGTACCATCCGGTGAACACTGAAGCTTTCTTT.